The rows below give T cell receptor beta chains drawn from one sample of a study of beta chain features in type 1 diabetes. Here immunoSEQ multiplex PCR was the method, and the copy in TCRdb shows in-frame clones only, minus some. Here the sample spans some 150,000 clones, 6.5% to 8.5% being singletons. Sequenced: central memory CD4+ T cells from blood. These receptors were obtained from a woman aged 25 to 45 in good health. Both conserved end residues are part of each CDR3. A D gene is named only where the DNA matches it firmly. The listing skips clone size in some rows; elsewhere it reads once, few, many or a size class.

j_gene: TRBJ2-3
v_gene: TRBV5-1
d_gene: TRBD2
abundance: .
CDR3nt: TGCGCCAGCAGCCTGGTAAGCGGGAGTCGCACAGATACGCAGTATTTT
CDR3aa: CASSLVSGSRTDTQYF

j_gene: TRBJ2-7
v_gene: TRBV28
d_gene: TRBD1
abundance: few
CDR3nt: TGTGCCAGCACTTCACCCGGGACAGGGCGTCAGGAGCAGTACTTC
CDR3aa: CASTSPGTGRQEQYF

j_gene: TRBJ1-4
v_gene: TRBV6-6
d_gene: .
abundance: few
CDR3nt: TGTGCCAGCAACATACCTAGTGAAAAACTGTTTTTT
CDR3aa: CASNIPSEKLFF

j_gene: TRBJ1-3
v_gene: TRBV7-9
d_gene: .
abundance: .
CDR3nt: TGTGCCAGCAGCTTACTTGGGCTCTCTGGAAACACCATATATTTT
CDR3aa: CASSLLGLSGNTIYF

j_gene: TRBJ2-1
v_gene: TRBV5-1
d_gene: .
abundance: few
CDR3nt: TGCGCCAGCAGCTTAGGGGGAGTTGACAATGAGCAGTTCTTC
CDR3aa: CASSLGGVDNEQFF

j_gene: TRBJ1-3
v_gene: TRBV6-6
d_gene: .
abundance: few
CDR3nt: TGTGCCAGCAGCCCCGGAGGGTCTGGAAACACCATATATTTT
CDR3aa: CASSPGGSGNTIYF

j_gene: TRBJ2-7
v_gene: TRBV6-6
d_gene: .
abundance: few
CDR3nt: TGTGCCAGCAGTTATCCCCAGGGGCCCTCCTACGAGCAGTACTTC
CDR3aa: CASSYPQGPSYEQYF

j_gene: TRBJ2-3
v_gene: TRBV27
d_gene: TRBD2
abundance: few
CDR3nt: TGTGCCAGCAGTTTAAACGCGGGAGAAGCAGCAGATACGCAGTATTTT
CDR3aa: CASSLNAGEAADTQYF

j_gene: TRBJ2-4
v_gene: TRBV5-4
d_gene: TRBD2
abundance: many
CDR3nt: TGTGCCAGCAGCTTTGCGGGAGGTCCCAAAAACATTCAGTACTTC
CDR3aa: CASSFAGGPKNIQYF

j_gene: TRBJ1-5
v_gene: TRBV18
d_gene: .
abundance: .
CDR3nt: TGTGCCAGCTCACCATTTTCCGGGGGACATCAGCCCCAGCATTTT
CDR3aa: CASSPFSGGHQPQHF